The 27 T cell receptor beta chains below all came from one sample that was sequenced in a study of cytomegalovirus exposure and HLA in healthy donors. The PCR had 60 Vbeta and 13 Jbeta primers. Sequenced by immunoSEQ multiplex PCR; TCRdb stores in-frame clones only, minus some. The sample has around 190,000 clones, 60% to 85% seen once. Sequenced sample: PBMCs. Receptor source: a man aged 40-55 years in good health and CMV-seronegative.

The genes are TRBV20-1 and TRBJ2-1, with D possibly being TRBD1 (5 bases). Trimming removed 5 bases at V and 12 bases at J, with 14 bases between. The CDR3 is 11 amino acids. Germline CDR1 is DFQATT and CDR2 is SNEGSKA (reference sequence). As DNA, the CDR3 is TGCAGTGCTGCTCTCGGGCAGGGGCAGTTCTTC. It yields the protein CSAALGQGQFF.

This clone was seen a handful of times. The chain couples TRBV11-2 to TRBJ1-5, with D perhaps matching TRBD1 (5 bases). The CDR3 consists of 18 residues. Germline V gives CDR1 SGHAT, CDR2 FQNNGV. The V end was cut by 1 base, the J end by 1 base, with 17 bases between. In nucleotides, the CDR3 is TGTGCCAGCAGCTTAGGACGGGGGGTTTTAGTGAGCAATCAGCCCCAGCATTTT. Amino acid sequence: CASSLGRGVLVSNQPQHF.

The chain employs TRBV6-5 and TRBJ1-1; unclear D gene. Per the germline V gene, CDR1 is MNHEY and CDR2 is SVGAGI. The CDR3 is made up of 14 amino acids. Deletions cut 5 bases from V and 2 bases from J, with 12 bases between. This chain's CDR3 is CASSPRGGNTEAFF. CDR3 DNA: TGTGCCAGCAGTCCAAGAGGAGGAAACACTGAAGCTTTCTTT.

DNA for the CDR3: TGTGCCAGTAAAGGAGAAGTTAACACTGAAGCTTTCTTT. Amino acid sequence: CASKGEVNTEAFF. This chain links TRBV19 with TRBJ1-1; D gene ambiguous. The CDR3 is 13 residues long. Germline V gene lookup returns CDR1 LNHDA and CDR2 SQIVND (reference sequence). Trimming pared 7 bases from V and 2 bases from J, leaving 11 bases between.

This chain links TRBV7-9 with TRBJ1-3; no reliable D call. Germline CDR1 and CDR2: SEHNR and FQNEAQ (reference sequence). The CDR3 contains 15 residues. The V gene lost 2 bases and the J gene lost 0 bases, with 8 bases spanning the gap. The CDR3 region has the DNA TGTGCCAGCAGCTTAAGCGAACTCTCTGGAAACACCATATATTTT. It is translated as CASSLSELSGNTIYF.

The V call is TRBV18, the J call TRBJ1-1; D is unresolved. The CDR3 is 13 amino acids. The V and J ends lost 2 bases and 1 base respectively, with 5 bases between them. CDR1 KGHSH and CDR2 LQKENI come from the germline V gene. This chain's CDR3 is CASSPNRNTEAFF. For the CDR3, the DNA is TGTGCCAGCTCACCAAACAGGAACACTGAAGCTTTCTTT.

Remarks on this clone: Other DNA sequences within the sample encode an identical CDR3. The gene calls are TRBV6-1 and TRBJ1-1; 7 positions match TRBD1. Germline V gene sequence: CDR1 MNHNS, CDR2 SASEGT. Trimming cost V 5 bases and J 6 bases; bases outside gene matches: 3. The CDR3 has 12 amino acids. DNA of the CDR3: TGTGCCAGCAGTAACAGGGGTTCTGAAGCTTTCTTT. As protein: CASSNRGSEAFF.

V gene TRBV15 combines with J gene TRBJ2-3; D unresolved. The germline gives CDR1 LNHNV, CDR2 YYDKDF (reference sequence). There are 13 residues in the CDR3. Between the trimmed V and J ends, which lost 6 bases and 4 bases, there was a span of 11 bases. The CDR3 bases are TGTGCCACCAGTCGACTTTTAGCAGATACGCAGTATTTT. Its protein is CATSRLLADTQYF.

The genes are TRBV7-2 and TRBJ2-6; 11 bases fit TRBD2. Germline V gene lookup returns CDR1 SGHTA and CDR2 FQGNSA. This CDR3 spans 18 amino acids. J was trimmed by 1 base and V by 1 base; bases with no gene match: 3. CDR3 bases: TGTGCCAGCAGCTTAGTGGGACTAGCGGAATCTGGGGCCAACGTCCTGACTTTC. Its protein product is CASSLVGLAESGANVLTF.

The chain recombines TRBV4-3 with TRBJ1-5; TRBD1 might be the D (5 bases). Looked up from germline, CDR1 is LGHNA and CDR2 is YSLEER. The length of the CDR3 is 15 residues. V lost 0 bases and J 5 bases, leaving 11 bases between the germline ends. The CDR3 is CASSQDPSRDQPQHF. CDR3 coding DNA: TGCGCCAGCAGCCAAGATCCCAGCAGGGATCAGCCCCAGCATTTT.

The V gene is TRBV4-3, the J gene TRBJ2-7; tentatively, D is TRBD2 (6 bases). Between the trimmed V and J ends, which lost 1 base and 4 bases, there was a span of 11 bases. CDR1 is LGHNA and CDR2 is YSLEER in the germline V gene. This CDR3 is 14 amino acids long. The CDR3 DNA reads TGCGCCAGCAGCCAAGGCCCTCGGGGGTACGAGCAGTACTTC. Translated, it gives CASSQGPRGYEQYF.

The chain has TRBV5-1 and TRBJ2-2, with D tentatively TRBD1 (5 bases). This CDR3 contains 14 residues. The germline V gene encodes CDR1 SGHRS and CDR2 YFSETQ. Between the trimmed V and J ends, which lost 2 bases and 2 bases, there was a span of 7 bases. The CDR3 region is CASSLGVNTGELFF. CDR3 sequence (DNA): TGCGCCAGCAGCTTAGGGGTTAACACCGGGGAGCTGTTTTTT.

This chain links TRBV19 with TRBJ2-3; D gene unclear. The CDR3 consists of 14 residues. Trimming cost V 2 bases and J 0 bases, with 6 bases left between them. From germline, CDR1 is LNHDA and CDR2 SQIVND (reference sequence). The CDR3 DNA follows: TGTGCCAGTAGTATAAAGAGTAGCACAGATACGCAGTATTTT. Encoded protein: CASSIKSSTDTQYF. The whole variable domain, remainder taken from reference TRBV19 and TRBJ2-3, is DGGITQSPKYLFRKEGQNVTLSCEQNLNHDAMYWYRQDPGQGLRLIYYSQIVNDFQKGDIAEGYSVSREKKESFPLTVTSAQKNPTAFYLCASSIKSSTDTQYFGPGTRLTVL.

J is TRBJ2-5 and V is TRBV6-5; a possible D gene is TRBD1 (5 bases). Judging by the DNA end, TRBJ2-7 fits better; the J call may be wrong. The germline V gene encodes CDR1 MNHEY and CDR2 SVGAGI. This CDR3 is built from 14 residues. The CDR3 DNA sequence: TGTGCCAAACTTTCCCAGGGATCTGCCTACGAGCAGTACTTC. It encodes CAKLSQGSAYEQYF.

This clone showed up just once. CDR3 region: CASSQVGREKTDTQYF. In nucleotides, the CDR3 is TGTGCCAGCAGCCAGGTGGGACGGGAGAAAACAGATACGCAGTATTTT. The rearrangement joins TRBV14 to TRBJ2-3, with a weak D call TRBD2 (6 bases). The germline gives CDR1 SGHDN, CDR2 FVKESK. The length of the CDR3 is 16 residues. V lost 3 bases and J 3 bases, leaving 16 bases between the germline ends.

This rearrangement joins TRBV5-4 to TRBJ1-5; no clear D. The CDR3 has 13 amino acids. In germline, CDR1 is SGHNT, CDR2 YYREEE (reference sequence). With 5 bases removed from V and 11 bases from J, the gap between germline ends came to 17 bases. Here the CDR3 reads CASSTDRLGAQHF. The CDR3 DNA sequence: TGTGCCAGCAGTACAGACCGACTCGGGGCCCAGCATTTT.

The chain combines TRBV5-1 with TRBJ1-5; 10 bases fit TRBD1. The CDR3 covers 15 residues. Looked up from germline, CDR1 is SGHRS and CDR2 is YFSETQ. The trim removed 4 bases at V and 5 bases at J, leaving 6 bases unmatched. The CDR3, as DNA: TGCGCCAGCAGCCTGACAGGGGGCCGGGATCAGCCCCAGCATTTT. As protein: CASSLTGGRDQPQHF.

This chain joins TRBV6-6 and TRBJ1-2; D remains ambiguous. The CDR3 covers 13 residues. In germline, CDR1 is MNHNY, CDR2 SVGAGI (reference sequence). V lost 5 bases, J lost 4 bases, and 11 bases lay in between. Here the CDR3 DNA reads TGTGCCAGCAGTCCCCTAGGGAGCTATGGCTACACCTTC. As protein: CASSPLGSYGYTF.

J is TRBJ2-2 and V is TRBV29-1, with 9 bases lining up with TRBD1. Per germline, CDR1 SQVTM and CDR2 ANQGSEA. V lost 7 bases, J lost 7 bases, and 4 bases stayed unmatched. The CDR3 is 12 residues long. For the CDR3, the DNA is TGCAGCGGGACAGGGGAGGGCGGGGAGCTGTTTTTT. This translates into CSGTGEGGELFF.

The V call is TRBV5-1, the J call TRBJ2-1, with TRBD2 matching 7 bases. The CDR3 spans 15 residues. Germline CDR1 SGHRS, CDR2 YFSETQ. After removal of 2 bases from V and 3 bases from J, the junction contained 5 bases not matched to a gene. The CDR3 coding sequence is TGCGCCAGCAGCTTACAAGCGGGGTACTACAATGAGCAGTTCTTC. Residues: CASSLQAGYYNEQFF.

This sequence joins TRBV5-1 and TRBJ1-4; 10 bases map to TRBD1. V shed 3 bases, J shed 5 bases, and the junction held 1 base outside the gene matches. This CDR3 spans 14 amino acids. Germline V gene data show CDR1 as SGHRS and CDR2 as YFSETQ. The chain's CDR3 is CASSSGQGNEKLFF. CDR3 bases: TGCGCCAGCAGCTCGGGACAGGGGAATGAAAAACTGTTTTTT.

In its sample, this clone was seen once. The genes are TRBV5-8 and TRBJ2-1, with 8 bases lining up with TRBD2. Germline CDR1 reads SGHTS; CDR2 reads YDEGEE. The V and J ends lost 0 bases and 0 bases, in that order; junction bases with no gene match: 8. This CDR3 is 18 amino acids long. The CDR3 protein is CASSLDLSGGSSYNEQFF. As DNA, the CDR3 is TGTGCCAGCAGCTTGGATTTGTCGGGAGGGAGCTCCTACAATGAGCAGTTCTTC. The whole variable domain, filled in from reference TRBV5-8 and TRBJ2-1, reads EAGVTQSPTHLIKTRGQQATLRCSPISGHTSVYWYQQALGLGLQFLLWYDEGEERNRGNFPPRFSGRQFPNYSSELNVNALELEDSALYLCASSLDLSGGSSYNEQFFGPGTRLTVL.

This clone was detected only once. This sequence joins TRBV4-1 and TRBJ2-1; maybe TRBD2 (5 bases). The ends were cut back, 0 bases at V and 5 bases at J, with 8 bases in the middle. The CDR3 runs to 14 residues. Looked up from germline, CDR1 is MGHRA and CDR2 is YSYEKL. The CDR3 reads CASSQDPGNNEQFF. CDR3 DNA sequence: TGCGCCAGCAGCCAAGACCCCGGGAACAATGAGCAGTTCTTC.

This chain uses TRBV11-2 with TRBJ2-5, with 7 bases fitting TRBD1. Per the germline V gene, CDR1 is SGHAT and CDR2 is FQNNGV. The V gene end was trimmed by 5 bases and the J gene end by 4 bases; junction bases not matched to a gene: 10. The CDR3 has 15 residues. CDR3 amino acids: CASSPRQGGIETQYF. DNA of the CDR3: TGTGCCAGCAGCCCAAGACAGGGTGGTATAGAGACCCAGTACTTC.

This clone was seen once. This chain uses TRBV7-9 with TRBJ2-7; tentative D call: TRBD2 (6 bases). This CDR3 is built from 15 residues. Germline CDR1 is SEHNR and CDR2 is FQNEAQ (reference sequence). V dropped 4 bases and J dropped 6 bases, with 19 bases sitting between them. In nucleotides, the CDR3 is TGTGCCAGCAGCTCTCCCGGGACCTTCGGGGGCGAGCAGTACTTC. It translates to CASSSPGTFGGEQYF.

This clone was seen once. The chain couples TRBV5-5 to TRBJ2-1; possibly TRBD1 for D (6 bases). Germline CDR1 and CDR2: SGHKS and YYEKEE (reference sequence). V was clipped by 2 bases and J by 2 bases, with 8 bases between them. This CDR3 contains 14 residues. The CDR3: CASSLQGAYNEQFF. In DNA form, the CDR3 reads TGTGCCAGCAGCTTACAGGGCGCCTACAATGAGCAGTTCTTC.

The V gene is TRBV29-1, the J gene TRBJ1-3; 7 bases line up with TRBD1. This CDR3 is built from 15 residues. V lost 3 bases and J lost 5; bases outside the gene matches: 10. Germline loops: CDR1 SQVTM, CDR2 ANQGSEA. The CDR3: CSVDPTGTVRNTIYF. CDR3 coding DNA: TGCAGCGTTGACCCCACCGGGACAGTTAGAAACACCATATATTTT. Supplemented by reference TRBV29-1 and TRBJ1-3, the full variable domain reads SAVISQKPSRDICQRGTSLTIQCQVDSQVTMMFWYRQQPGQSLTLIATANQGSEATYESGFVIDKFPISRPNLTFSTLTVSNMSPEDSSIYLCSVDPTGTVRNTIYFGEGSWLTVV.